This T cell receptor beta chain emerged from a study of shared clonotypes between healthy human individuals. Study background: Each donor's CD8 memory used one plate, CD8 naive two, each CD4 subset three.

Study-wide points: The diversity represented, both genetic and in exposure history, was limited by few donors. Rarefaction showed sorted-subset sequencing was incomplete despite large depth.

Template for every sorted-subset replicate PCR totaled 150 to 250 ng DNA, 30,000 to 35,000 T cell genomes. Data came from immunoSEQ multiplex PCR; TCRdb stores just in-frame clones and leaves some out. The table lists roughly 2 million clones, more than 90% of them singletons. As regards this clone: Its matching antigen is unknown.

V was cut by 4 bases and J by 6 bases, with 19 bases left in between. Germline V gene sequence: CDR1 LNHNV, CDR2 YYDKDF (reference sequence). The CDR3 consists of 16 residues. V and J are TRBV15 and TRBJ2-1; TRBD2 is a possible D gene (6 bases). Sequencing was carried out using naive CD4+ T cells sorted from blood. Subset noted: CD45RA+ positively selected. This clonotype originated in a man between 18 and 29 years old in good health. This CDR3 reads CATSNPGGASFNEQFF. CDR3 DNA: TGTGCCACCAGCAATCCTGGCGGGGCTTCTTTCAATGAGCAGTTCTTC.